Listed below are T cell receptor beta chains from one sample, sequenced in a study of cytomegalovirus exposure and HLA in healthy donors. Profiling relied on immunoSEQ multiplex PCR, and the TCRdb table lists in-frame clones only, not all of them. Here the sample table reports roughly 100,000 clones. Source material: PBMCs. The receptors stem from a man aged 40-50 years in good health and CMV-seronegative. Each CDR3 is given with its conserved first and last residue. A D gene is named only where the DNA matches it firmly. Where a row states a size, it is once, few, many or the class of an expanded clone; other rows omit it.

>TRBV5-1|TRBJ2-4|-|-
TGCGCCAGCAGCCAAGAGTGGGGGGTCGGAGACATTCAGTACTTC
CASSQEWGVGDIQYF
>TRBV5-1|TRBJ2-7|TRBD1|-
TGCGCCAGCAGCCGAGTAGACAGGGACCACGAGCAGTACTTC
CASSRVDRDHEQYF
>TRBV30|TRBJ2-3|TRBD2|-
TGTGCCTGGAGTGTAGGGACTAGCGAAAGCACAGATACGCAGTATTTT
CAWSVGTSESTDTQYF
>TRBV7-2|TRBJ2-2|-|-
TGTGCCAGCAGCTCATCGCATGGGGGGACCGGGGAGCTGTTTTTT
CASSSSHGGTGELFF
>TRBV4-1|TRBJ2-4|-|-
TGCGCCAGCAGCCAAGGATTAGCTGGGAGGCAGTACTTC
CASSQGLAGRQYF
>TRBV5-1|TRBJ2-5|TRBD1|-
TGCGCCAGCAGCGAGGGACAGGGTGGCCAAGAGACCCAGTACTTC
CASSEGQGGQETQYF
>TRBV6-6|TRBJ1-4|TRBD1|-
TGTGCCAGCAACCCCAGGGGGCGCGGTGAAAAACTGTTTTTT
CASNPRGRGEKLFF
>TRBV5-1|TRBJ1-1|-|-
TGCGCCAGCAGCACGGACAGTTACACTGAAGCTTTCTTT
CASSTDSYTEAFF
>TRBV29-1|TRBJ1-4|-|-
TGCAGCGTTGCGGGGGGCCCCCGGGAAAAACTGTTTTTT
CSVAGGPREKLFF
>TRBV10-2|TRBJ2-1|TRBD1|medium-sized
TGCGCCAGCAGTTGGGACAGTATTGTTCCCGAGTTCTTC
CASSWDSIVPEFF
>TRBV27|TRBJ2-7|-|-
TGTGCCAGCAGCCGCGGACAGAACTACGAGCAGTACTTC
CASSRGQNYEQYF
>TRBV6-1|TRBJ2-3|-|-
TGTGCCAGCATCCCTAGCTTCACAGATACGCAGTATTTT
CASIPSFTDTQYF
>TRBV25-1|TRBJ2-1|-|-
TGTGCCAGCAGTGAAATTCAGGGTACCGGCTCCTACAATGAGCAGTTCTTC
CASSEIQGTGSYNEQFF
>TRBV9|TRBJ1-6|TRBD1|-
TGTGCCAGCAGCGCCGGGACAGGGTCCAATTCACCCCTCCACTTT
CASSAGTGSNSPLHF
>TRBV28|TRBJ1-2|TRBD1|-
TGTGCCAGCAGCCCCGAGACAGGGGTTCTTAGGGGCTACACCTTC
CASSPETGVLRGYTF
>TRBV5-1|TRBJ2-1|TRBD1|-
TGCGCCAGCAGCTCATCAACCGGGACAGGCGCCTACAATGAGCAGTTCTTC
CASSSSTGTGAYNEQFF
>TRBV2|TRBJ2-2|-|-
TGTGCCAGCAATCAGGGGGACTACACCGGGGAGCTGTTTTTT
CASNQGDYTGELFF
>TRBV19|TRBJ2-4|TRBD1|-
TGTGCCAGTAGTATGGCGGGACAGGGGAGTCACATTCAGTACTTC
CASSMAGQGSHIQYF
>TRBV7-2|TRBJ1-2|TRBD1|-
TGTGCCAGCAGCTCCAGACAGGGCCGCTATGGCTACACCTTC
CASSSRQGRYGYTF
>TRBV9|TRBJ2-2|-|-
TGTGCCAGCGGCGGGGCTCTGGTCCCCGGGGAGCTGTTTTTT
CASGGALVPGELFF
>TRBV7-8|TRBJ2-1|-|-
TGTGCCAGCAGCTTAGTTCAGGTGAGGGAGCGCAATGAGCAGTTCTTC
CASSLVQVRERNEQFF
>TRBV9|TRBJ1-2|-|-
TGTGCCAGCAGCGTTGACTTTACCTATGGCTACACCTTC
CASSVDFTYGYTF
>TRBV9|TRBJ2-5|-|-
TGTGCCAGCAGCGTAGCTGAGACCCAGTACTTC
CASSVAETQYF
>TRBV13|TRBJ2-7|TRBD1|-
TGTGCCAGCACAGGACAGGGGTCCTACGAGCAGTACTTC
CASTGQGSYEQYF
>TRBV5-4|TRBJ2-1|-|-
TGTGCCAGCAGCTCCGTAGAGGCCAATGAGCAGTTCTTC
CASSSVEANEQFF
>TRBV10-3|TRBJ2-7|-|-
TGTGCCATCAGAAACACCGGGACGGAGGGTTCCGAGCAGTACTTC
CAIRNTGTEGSEQYF
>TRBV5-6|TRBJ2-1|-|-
TGTGCCAGCAGCTTCCCAGGGGCCGGGAATGAGCAGTTCTTC
CASSFPGAGNEQFF
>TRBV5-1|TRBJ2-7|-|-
TGCGCCAGCAGCTTGGATCACAAAGGAGGGAAGGACGAGCAGTACTTC
CASSLDHKGGKDEQYF
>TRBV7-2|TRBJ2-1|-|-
TGTGCCAGCAGACCCGACAGGAGCTCCTACAATGAGCAGTTCTTC
CASRPDRSSYNEQFF